The present TCR beta chain was sequenced within a study of response to subunit inactivated influenza vaccine. Ten or more counts support this clonotype. TCRdb re-called the RT-PCR reads with MiXCR, one entry per CDR3 protein. The sample has roughly 650,000 distinct CDR3 sequences, roughly 15% seen once. This CDR3 has 15 residues. CDR1 LNHNV and CDR2 YYDKDF come from the germline V gene (reference sequence). V lost 0 bases and J lost 4, with 13 bases in between. This chain links TRBV15 with TRBJ2-7, with a weak D call TRBD1 (6 bases). This sample comprised PBMCs from blood, obtained less than 15 days before vaccination. The clonotype was recovered from a man aged 50 to 60 who received an inactivated influenza vaccine. The CDR3 here is CATSRDNNRVYEQYF. CDR3 DNA: TGTGCCACCAGCAGAGATAACAACAGGGTATACGAGCAGTACTTC.